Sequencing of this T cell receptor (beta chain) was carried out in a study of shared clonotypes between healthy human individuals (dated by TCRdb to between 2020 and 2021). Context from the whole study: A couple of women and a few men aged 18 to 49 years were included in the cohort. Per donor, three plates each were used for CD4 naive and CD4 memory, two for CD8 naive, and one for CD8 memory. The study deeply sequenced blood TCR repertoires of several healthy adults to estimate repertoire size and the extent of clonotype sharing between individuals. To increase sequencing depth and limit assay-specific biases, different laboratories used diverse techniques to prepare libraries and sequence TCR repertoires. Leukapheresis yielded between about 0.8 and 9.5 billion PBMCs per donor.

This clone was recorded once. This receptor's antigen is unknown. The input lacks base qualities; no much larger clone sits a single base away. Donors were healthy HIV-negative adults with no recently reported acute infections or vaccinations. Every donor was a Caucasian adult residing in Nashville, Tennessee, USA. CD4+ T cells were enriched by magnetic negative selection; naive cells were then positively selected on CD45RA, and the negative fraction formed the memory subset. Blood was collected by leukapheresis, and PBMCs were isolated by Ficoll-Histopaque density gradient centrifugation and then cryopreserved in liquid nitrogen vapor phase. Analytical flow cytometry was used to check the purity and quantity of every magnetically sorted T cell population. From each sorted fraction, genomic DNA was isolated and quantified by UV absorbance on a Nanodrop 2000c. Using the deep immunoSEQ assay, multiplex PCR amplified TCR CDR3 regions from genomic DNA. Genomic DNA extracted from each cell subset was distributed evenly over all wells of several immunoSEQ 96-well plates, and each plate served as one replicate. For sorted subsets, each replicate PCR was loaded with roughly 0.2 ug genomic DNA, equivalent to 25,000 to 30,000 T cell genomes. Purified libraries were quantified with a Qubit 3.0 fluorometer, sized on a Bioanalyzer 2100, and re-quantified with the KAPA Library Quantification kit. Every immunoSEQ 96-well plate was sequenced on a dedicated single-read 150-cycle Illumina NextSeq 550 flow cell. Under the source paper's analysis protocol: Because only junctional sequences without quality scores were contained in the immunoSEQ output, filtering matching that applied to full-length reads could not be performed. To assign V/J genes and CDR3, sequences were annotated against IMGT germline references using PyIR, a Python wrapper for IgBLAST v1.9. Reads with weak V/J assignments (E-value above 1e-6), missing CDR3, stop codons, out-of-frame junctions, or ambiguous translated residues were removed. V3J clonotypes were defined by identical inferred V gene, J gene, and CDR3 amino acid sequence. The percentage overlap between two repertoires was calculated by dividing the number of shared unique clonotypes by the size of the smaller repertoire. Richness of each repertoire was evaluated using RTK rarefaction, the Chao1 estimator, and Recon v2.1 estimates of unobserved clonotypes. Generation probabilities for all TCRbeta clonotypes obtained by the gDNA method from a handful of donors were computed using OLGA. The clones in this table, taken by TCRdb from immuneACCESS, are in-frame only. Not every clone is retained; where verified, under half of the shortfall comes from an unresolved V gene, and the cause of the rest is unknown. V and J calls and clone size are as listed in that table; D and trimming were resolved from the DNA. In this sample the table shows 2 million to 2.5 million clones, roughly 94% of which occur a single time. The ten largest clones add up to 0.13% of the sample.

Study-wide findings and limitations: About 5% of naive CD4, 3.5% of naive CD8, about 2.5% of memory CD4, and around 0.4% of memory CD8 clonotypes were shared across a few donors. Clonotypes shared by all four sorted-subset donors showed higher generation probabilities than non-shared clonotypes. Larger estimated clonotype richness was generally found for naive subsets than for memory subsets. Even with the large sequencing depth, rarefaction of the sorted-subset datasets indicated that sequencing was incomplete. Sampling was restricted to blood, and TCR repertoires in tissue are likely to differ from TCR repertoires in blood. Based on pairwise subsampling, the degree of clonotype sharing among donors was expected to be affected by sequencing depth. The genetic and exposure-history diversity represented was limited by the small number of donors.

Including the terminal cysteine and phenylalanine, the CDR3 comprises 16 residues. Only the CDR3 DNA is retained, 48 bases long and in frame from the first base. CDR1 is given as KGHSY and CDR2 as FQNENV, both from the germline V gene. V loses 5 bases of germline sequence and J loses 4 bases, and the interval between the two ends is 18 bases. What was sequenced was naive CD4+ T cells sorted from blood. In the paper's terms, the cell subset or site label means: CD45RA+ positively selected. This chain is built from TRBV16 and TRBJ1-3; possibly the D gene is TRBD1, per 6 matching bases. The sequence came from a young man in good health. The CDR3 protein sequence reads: CASSNGQSQWGNTIYF. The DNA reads TGTGCCAGCAGCAACGGACAGTCCCAATGGGGAAACACCATATATTTT.